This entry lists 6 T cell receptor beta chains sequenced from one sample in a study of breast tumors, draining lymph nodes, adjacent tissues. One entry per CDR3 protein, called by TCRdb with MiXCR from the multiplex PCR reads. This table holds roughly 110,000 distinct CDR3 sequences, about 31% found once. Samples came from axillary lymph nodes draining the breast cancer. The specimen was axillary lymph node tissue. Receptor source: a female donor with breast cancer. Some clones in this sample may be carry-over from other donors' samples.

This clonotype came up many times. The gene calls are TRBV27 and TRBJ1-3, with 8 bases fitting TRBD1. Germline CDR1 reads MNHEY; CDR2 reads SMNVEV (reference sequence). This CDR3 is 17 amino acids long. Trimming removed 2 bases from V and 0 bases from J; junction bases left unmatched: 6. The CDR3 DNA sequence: TGTGCCAGCAGTTTAACAGGGGGTACTAGCTCTGGAAACACCATATATTTT. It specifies CASSLTGGTSSGNTIYF.

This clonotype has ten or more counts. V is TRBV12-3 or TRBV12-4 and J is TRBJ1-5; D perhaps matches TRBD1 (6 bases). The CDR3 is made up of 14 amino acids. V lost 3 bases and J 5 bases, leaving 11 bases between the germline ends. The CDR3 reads CASSFYRDYQPQHF. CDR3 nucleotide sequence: TGTGCCAGCAGTTTCTACAGGGACTATCAGCCCCAGCATTTT.

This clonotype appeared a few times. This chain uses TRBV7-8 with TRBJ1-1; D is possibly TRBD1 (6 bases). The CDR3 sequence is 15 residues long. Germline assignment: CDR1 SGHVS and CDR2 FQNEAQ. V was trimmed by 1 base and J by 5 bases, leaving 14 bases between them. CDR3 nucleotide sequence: TGTGCCAGCAGCTTAGGACGGGGGCGCCGGACTGAAGCTTTCTTT. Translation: CASSLGRGRRTEAFF.

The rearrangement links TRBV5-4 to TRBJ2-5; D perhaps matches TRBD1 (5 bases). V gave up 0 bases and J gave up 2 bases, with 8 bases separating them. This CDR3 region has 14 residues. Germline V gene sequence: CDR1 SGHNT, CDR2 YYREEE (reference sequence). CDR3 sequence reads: CASSLGGAQETQYF. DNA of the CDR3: TGTGCCAGCAGCTTGGGGGGCGCACAAGAGACCCAGTACTTC.

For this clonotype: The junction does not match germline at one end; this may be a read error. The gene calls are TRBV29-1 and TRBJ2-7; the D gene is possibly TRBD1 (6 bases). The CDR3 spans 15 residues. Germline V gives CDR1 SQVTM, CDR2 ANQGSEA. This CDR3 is CSVEDYGDITYGQYF. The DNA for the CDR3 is TGCAGCGTTGAAGATTACGGGGACATAACCTACGGGCAGTACTTC.

CDR3 in amino acids: CASSLSRQAAHYGYTF. The CDR3 DNA reads as TGTGCCAGCAGCTTATCCCGACAGGCGGCGCATTATGGCTACACCTTC. The chain joins TRBV11-2 to TRBJ1-2; tentatively, D is TRBD1 (6 bases). This CDR3 has 16 residues. The germline CDR1 and CDR2 sequences are SGHAT and FQNNGV. V lost 2 bases and J 5 bases, leaving 18 bases between the germline ends.